A selection of T cell receptor beta chains follows, all from one sample in a study of T cells in Graves' hyperthyroidism and ophthalmopathy. TCRdb ran MiXCR on the multiplex PCR reads and lists one entry per CDR3 protein. The sample shows about 320,000 distinct CDR3 sequences, 16% of them seen only once. Sequencing used blood. The receptors originated from a man aged 30 to 45 with Graves' hyperthyroidism. CDR3s include the opening cysteine and the closing phenylalanine or tryptophan. Each record gives: D gene, J gene, V gene, CDR3 protein. The D gene is left open where the match is weak.

d_gene: TRBD1; j_gene: TRBJ2-7; v_gene: TRBV6-1; CDR3aa: CASSWGQGNYEQYF
d_gene: .; j_gene: TRBJ2-3; v_gene: TRBV30; CDR3aa: CAWSVKGTDTQYF
d_gene: .; j_gene: TRBJ2-7; v_gene: TRBV7-8; CDR3aa: CASSFGMGLSYEQYF
d_gene: .; j_gene: TRBJ2-7; v_gene: TRBV20-1; CDR3aa: CSASPPPSYEQYF
d_gene: .; j_gene: TRBJ2-3; v_gene: TRBV5-1; CDR3aa: CASSLAGRGSDTQYF
d_gene: TRBD2; j_gene: TRBJ2-2; v_gene: TRBV2; CDR3aa: CASSEAASGLTGELFF
d_gene: .; j_gene: TRBJ2-5; v_gene: TRBV3-1; CDR3aa: CASSQDRRGPGQETQYF
d_gene: TRBD2; j_gene: TRBJ2-1; v_gene: TRBV2; CDR3aa: CAETGTSGSNEQFF
d_gene: .; j_gene: TRBJ1-3; v_gene: TRBV11-2; CDR3aa: CATSPLRGTGNTIYF
d_gene: .; j_gene: TRBJ2-1; v_gene: TRBV12-3/TRBV12-4; CDR3aa: CASSSDRAGMSEQFF
d_gene: .; j_gene: TRBJ1-5; v_gene: TRBV20-1; CDR3aa: CSARARGPNQPQHF
d_gene: TRBD1; j_gene: TRBJ2-5; v_gene: TRBV2; CDR3aa: CASSPNRGMLGETQYF
d_gene: .; j_gene: TRBJ1-2; v_gene: TRBV28; CDR3aa: CASSTLYGYTF
d_gene: .; j_gene: TRBJ2-7; v_gene: TRBV6-1; CDR3aa: CASSEEQASAYEQYF
d_gene: TRBD1; j_gene: TRBJ1-5; v_gene: TRBV29-1; CDR3aa: CSVGGGGDQPQHF
d_gene: TRBD2; j_gene: TRBJ2-1; v_gene: TRBV10-3; CDR3aa: CATHSGTYNEQFF
d_gene: .; j_gene: TRBJ2-3; v_gene: TRBV20-1; CDR3aa: CSARSPVQDTQYF
d_gene: TRBD2; j_gene: TRBJ2-2; v_gene: TRBV12-5; CDR3aa: CASGLVPAGLTGELFF
d_gene: .; j_gene: TRBJ1-2; v_gene: TRBV20-1; CDR3aa: CSARDPQGSRGYTF
d_gene: TRBD1; j_gene: TRBJ1-2; v_gene: TRBV6-1; CDR3aa: CASRSTGANYGYTF
d_gene: TRBD2; j_gene: TRBJ2-3; v_gene: TRBV7-3; CDR3aa: CASSFSGSRVDTQYF
d_gene: .; j_gene: TRBJ2-1; v_gene: TRBV18; CDR3aa: CASSPPGRQYNEQFF
d_gene: TRBD2; j_gene: TRBJ2-3; v_gene: TRBV28; CDR3aa: CASSPWAGGPDTQYF
d_gene: .; j_gene: TRBJ1-6; v_gene: TRBV11-2; CDR3aa: CASSPGRAYNSPLHF
d_gene: TRBD2; j_gene: TRBJ2-1; v_gene: TRBV29-1; CDR3aa: CSVDFFLLGASGRAMYNEQFF
d_gene: .; j_gene: TRBJ2-1; v_gene: TRBV7-8; CDR3aa: CASSSTKPGYGEQFF
d_gene: TRBD2; j_gene: TRBJ2-4; v_gene: TRBV28; CDR3aa: CASSGRGVGLNIQYF
d_gene: .; j_gene: TRBJ1-2; v_gene: TRBV5-1; CDR3aa: CASSPRDADGYTF
d_gene: .; j_gene: TRBJ1-2; v_gene: TRBV5-1; CDR3aa: CASSAGQPGGYTF
d_gene: .; j_gene: TRBJ1-1; v_gene: TRBV11-2; CDR3aa: CASSLNMGQNTEAFF
d_gene: .; j_gene: TRBJ2-7; v_gene: TRBV3-1; CDR3aa: CASSQELGAGEQYF
d_gene: TRBD2; j_gene: TRBJ2-1; v_gene: TRBV6-2/TRBV6-3; CDR3aa: CASSAVGGRGGGSSYNEQFF
d_gene: .; j_gene: TRBJ1-1; v_gene: TRBV7-9; CDR3aa: CASSHGERLGTEAFF
d_gene: TRBD2; j_gene: TRBJ2-7; v_gene: TRBV5-1; CDR3aa: CASSSSGLAGDEQYF
d_gene: .; j_gene: TRBJ1-1; v_gene: TRBV3-1; CDR3aa: CASSLLGWGTEAFF
d_gene: .; j_gene: TRBJ2-1; v_gene: TRBV30; CDR3aa: CAWVLSLPGNEQFF
d_gene: TRBD2; j_gene: TRBJ2-1; v_gene: TRBV11-3; CDR3aa: CASARAGAGGPHEQFF
d_gene: .; j_gene: TRBJ1-2; v_gene: TRBV14; CDR3aa: CASSQDTQGNGGYTF